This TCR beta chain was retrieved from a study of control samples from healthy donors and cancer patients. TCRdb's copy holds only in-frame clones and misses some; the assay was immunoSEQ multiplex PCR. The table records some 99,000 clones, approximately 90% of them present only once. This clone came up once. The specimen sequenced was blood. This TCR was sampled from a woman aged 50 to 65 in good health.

In DNA, the CDR3 is TGTGCCAGCAGCTGGGCCGGGGAAGAGACCCAGTACTTC. This encodes CASSWAGEETQYF. The chain has TRBV5-4 and TRBJ2-5; tentative D call: TRBD2 (5 bases). The CDR3 loop spans 13 amino acids. CDR1 SGHNT and CDR2 YYREEE come from the germline V gene (reference sequence). V shed 3 bases and J shed 3 bases, with 9 bases lying between them. Full variable domain (rest looked up from reference TRBV5-4 and TRBJ2-5): ETGVTQSPTHLIKTRGQQVTLRCSSQSGHNTVSWYQQALGQGPQFIFQYYREEENGRGNFPPRFSGLQFPNYSSELNVNALELDDSALYLCASSWAGEETQYFGPGTRLLVL.